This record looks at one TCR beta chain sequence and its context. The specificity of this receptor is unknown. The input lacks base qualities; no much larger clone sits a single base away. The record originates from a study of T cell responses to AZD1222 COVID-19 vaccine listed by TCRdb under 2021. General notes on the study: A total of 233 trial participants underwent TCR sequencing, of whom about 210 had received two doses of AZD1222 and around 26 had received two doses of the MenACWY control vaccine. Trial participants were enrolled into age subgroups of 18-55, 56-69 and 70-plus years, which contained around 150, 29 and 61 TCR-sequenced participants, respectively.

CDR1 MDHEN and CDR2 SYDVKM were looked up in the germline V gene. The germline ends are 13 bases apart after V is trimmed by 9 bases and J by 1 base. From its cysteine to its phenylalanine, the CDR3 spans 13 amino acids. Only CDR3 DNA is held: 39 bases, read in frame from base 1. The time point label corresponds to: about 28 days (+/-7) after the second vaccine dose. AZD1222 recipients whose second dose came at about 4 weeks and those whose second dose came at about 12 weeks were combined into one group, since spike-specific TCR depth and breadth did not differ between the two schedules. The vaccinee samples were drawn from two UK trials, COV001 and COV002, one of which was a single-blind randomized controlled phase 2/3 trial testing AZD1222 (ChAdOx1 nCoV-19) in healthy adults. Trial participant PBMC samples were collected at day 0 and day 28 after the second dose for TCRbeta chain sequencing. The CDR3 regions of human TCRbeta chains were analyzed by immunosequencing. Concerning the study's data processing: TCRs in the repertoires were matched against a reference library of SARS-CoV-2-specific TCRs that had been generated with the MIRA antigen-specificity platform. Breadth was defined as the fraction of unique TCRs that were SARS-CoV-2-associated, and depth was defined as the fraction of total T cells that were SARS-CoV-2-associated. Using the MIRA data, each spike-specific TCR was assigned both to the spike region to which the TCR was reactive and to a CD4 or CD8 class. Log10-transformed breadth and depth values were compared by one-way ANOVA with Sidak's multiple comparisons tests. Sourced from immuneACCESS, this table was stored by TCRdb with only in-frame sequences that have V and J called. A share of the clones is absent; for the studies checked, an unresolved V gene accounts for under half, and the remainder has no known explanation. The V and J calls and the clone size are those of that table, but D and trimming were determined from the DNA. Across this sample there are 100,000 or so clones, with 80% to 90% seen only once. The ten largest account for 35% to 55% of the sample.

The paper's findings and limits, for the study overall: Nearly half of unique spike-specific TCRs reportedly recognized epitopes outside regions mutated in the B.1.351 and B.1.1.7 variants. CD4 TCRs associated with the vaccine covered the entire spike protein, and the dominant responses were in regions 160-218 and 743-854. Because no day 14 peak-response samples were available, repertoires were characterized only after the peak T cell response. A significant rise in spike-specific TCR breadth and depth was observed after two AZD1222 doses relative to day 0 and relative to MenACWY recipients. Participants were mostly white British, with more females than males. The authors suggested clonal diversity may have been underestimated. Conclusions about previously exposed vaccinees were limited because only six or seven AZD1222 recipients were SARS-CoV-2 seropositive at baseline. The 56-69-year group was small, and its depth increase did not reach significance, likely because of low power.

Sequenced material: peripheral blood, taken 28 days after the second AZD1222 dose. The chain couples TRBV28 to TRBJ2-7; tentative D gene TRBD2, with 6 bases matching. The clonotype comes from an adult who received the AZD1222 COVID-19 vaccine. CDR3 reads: CASAGKNSYEQYF. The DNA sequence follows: TGTGCCAGTGCGGGAAAAAATTCCTACGAGCAGTACTTC.